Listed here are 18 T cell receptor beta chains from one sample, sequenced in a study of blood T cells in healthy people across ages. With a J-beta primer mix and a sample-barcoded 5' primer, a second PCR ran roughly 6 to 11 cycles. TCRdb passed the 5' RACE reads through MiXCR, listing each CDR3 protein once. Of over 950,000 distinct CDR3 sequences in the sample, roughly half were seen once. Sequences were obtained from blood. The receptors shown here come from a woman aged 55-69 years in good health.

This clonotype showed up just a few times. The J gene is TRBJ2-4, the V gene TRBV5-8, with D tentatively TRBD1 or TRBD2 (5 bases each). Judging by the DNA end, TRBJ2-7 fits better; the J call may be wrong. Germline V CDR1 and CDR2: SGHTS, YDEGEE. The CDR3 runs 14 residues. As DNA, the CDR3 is TGTGCCAGCAGCTTAGTAGAGGGGCGGTACGAGCAGTACTTC. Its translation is CASSLVEGRYEQYF.

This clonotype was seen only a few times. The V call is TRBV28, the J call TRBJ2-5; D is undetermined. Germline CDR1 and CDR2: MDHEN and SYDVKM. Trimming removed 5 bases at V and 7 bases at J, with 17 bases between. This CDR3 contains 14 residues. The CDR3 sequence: CASSDFEIVGTQYF. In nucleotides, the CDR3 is TGTGCCAGCAGTGATTTTGAGATTGTCGGGACCCAGTACTTC.

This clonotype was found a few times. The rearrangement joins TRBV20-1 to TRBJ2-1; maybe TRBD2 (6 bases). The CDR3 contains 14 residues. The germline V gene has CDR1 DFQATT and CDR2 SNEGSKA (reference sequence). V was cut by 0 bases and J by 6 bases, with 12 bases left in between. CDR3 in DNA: TGCAGTGCTAGAGAGGCGGGACCAGGCAATGAGCAGTTCTTC. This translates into CSAREAGPGNEQFF.

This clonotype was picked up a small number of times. The CDR3 nucleotides are TGTGCCAGCGGCCGGGGGCGGAACCACCAAGAGACCCAGTACTTC. It encodes CASGRGRNHQETQYF. The chain employs TRBV12-3 or TRBV12-4 and TRBJ2-5; either TRBD1 or TRBD2 may supply D (6 bases each). This CDR3 has 15 residues. The V end lost 8 bases, the J end lost 0 bases, and 16 bases lay between the germline ends.

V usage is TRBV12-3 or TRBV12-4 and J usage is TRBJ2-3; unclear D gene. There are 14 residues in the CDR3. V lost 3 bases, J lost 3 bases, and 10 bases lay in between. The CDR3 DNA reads TGTGCCAGCAGTTTCATGACTGAAACAGATACGCAGTATTTT. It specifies CASSFMTETDTQYF.

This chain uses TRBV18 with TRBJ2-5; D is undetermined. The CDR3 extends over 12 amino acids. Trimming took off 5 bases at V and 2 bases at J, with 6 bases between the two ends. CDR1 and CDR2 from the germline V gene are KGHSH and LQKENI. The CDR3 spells CASSNNQETQYF. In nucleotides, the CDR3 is TGTGCCAGCTCAAACAATCAAGAGACCCAGTACTTC.

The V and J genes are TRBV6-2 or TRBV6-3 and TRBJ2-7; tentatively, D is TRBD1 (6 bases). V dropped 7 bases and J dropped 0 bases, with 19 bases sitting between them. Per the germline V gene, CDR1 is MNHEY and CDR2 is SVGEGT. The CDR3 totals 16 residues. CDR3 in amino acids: CASKQTGHLSSYEQYF. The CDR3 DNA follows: TGTGCCAGCAAACAAACGGGACATCTGAGCTCCTACGAGCAGTACTTC.

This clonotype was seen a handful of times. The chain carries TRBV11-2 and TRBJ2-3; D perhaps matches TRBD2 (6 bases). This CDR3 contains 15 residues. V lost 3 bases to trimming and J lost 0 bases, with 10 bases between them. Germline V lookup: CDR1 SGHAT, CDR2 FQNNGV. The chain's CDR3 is CASSFGGASTDTQYF. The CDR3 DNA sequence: TGTGCCAGCAGCTTCGGCGGGGCTAGCACAGATACGCAGTATTTT.

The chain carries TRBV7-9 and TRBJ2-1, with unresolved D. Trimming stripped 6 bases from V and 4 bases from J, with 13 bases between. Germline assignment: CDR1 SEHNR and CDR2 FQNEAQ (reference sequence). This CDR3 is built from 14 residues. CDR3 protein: CASSPRVEYNEQFF. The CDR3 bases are TGTGCCAGCAGTCCTAGGGTGGAATACAATGAGCAGTTCTTC.

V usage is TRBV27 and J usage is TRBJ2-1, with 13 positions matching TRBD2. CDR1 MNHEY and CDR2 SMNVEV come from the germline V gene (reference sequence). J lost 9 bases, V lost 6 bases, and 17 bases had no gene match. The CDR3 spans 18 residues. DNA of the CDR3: TGTGCCAGCAGAGGCGGGACTAGCGGGACCTCATTTCGGGTTGAGCAGTTCTTC. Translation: CASRGGTSGTSFRVEQFF.

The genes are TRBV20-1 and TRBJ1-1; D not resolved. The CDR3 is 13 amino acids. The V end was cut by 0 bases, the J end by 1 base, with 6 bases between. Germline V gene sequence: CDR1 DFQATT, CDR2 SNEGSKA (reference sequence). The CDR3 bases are TGCAGTGCTAGAGATATGGGGAACACTGAAGCTTTCTTT. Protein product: CSARDMGNTEAFF.

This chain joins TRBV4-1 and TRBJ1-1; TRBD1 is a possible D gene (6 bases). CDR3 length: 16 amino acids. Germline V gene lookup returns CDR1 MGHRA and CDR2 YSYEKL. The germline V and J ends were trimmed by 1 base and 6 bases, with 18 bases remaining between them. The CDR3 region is CASSQGLGAGGSEAFF. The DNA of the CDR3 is TGCGCCAGCAGCCAAGGACTGGGGGCGGGGGGGTCTGAAGCTTTCTTT.

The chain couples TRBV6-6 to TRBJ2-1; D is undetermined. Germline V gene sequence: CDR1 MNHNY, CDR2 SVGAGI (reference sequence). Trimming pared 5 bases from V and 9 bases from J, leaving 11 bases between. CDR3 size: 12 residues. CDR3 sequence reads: CASSNPTVEQFF. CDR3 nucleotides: TGTGCCAGCAGTAACCCCACAGTTGAGCAGTTCTTC.

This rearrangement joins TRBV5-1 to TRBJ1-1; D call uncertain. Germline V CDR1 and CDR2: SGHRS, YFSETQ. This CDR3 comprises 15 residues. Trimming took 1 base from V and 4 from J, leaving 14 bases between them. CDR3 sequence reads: CASSLLGGMSTEAFF. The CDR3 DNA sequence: TGCGCCAGCAGCTTGTTGGGCGGGATGAGCACTGAAGCTTTCTTT.

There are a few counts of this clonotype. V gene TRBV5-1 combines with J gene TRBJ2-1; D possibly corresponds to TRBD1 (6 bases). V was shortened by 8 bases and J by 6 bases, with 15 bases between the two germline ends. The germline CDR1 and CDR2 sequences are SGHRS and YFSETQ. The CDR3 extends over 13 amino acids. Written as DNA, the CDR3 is TGCGCCAGGGGGGCCCTAAGGGGCAATGAGCAGTTCTTC. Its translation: CARGALRGNEQFF.

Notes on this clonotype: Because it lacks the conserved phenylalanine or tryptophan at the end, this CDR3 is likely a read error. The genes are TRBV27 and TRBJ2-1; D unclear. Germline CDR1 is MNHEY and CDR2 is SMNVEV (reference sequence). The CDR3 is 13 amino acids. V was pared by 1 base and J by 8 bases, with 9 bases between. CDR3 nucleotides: TGTGCCAGCAGTTTATACCCTAACGATGAGCAGTTCGTC. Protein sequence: CASSLYPNDEQFV.

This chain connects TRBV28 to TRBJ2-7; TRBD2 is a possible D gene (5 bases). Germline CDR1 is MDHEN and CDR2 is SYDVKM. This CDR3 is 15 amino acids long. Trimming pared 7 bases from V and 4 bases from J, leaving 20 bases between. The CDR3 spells CASTLIRGGGYEQYF. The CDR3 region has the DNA TGTGCCAGCACCTTAATCCGGGGTGGTGGTTACGAGCAGTACTTC.

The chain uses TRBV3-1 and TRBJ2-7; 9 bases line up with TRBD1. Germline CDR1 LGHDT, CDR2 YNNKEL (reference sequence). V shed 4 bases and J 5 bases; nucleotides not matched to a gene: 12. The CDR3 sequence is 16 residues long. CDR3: CASSLERGTGSDEQYF. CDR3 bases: TGTGCCAGCAGCCTTGAACGCGGGACAGGGTCTGACGAGCAGTACTTC.